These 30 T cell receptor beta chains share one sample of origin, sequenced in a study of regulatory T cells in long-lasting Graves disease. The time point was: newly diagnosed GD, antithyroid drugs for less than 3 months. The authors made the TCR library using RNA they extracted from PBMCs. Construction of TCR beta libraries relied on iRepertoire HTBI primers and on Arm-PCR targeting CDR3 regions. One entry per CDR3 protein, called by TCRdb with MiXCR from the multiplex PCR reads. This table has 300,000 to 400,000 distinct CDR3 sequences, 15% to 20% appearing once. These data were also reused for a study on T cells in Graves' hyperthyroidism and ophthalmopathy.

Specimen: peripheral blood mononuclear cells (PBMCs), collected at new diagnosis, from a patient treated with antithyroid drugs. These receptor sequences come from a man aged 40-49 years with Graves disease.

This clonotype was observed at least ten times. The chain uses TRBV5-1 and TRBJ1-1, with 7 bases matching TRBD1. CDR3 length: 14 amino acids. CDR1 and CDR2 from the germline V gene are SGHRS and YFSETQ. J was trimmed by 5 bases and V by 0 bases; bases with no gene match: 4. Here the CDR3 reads CASSLAGTETEAFF. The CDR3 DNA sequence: TGCGCCAGCAGCTTGGCGGGGACAGAAACTGAAGCTTTCTTT.

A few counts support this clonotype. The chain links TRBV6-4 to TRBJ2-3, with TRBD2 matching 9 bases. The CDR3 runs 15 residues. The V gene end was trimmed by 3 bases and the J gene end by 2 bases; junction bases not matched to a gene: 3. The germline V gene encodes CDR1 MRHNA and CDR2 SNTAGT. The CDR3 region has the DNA TGTGCCAGCAGTGAGACTAGCGGCGACACAGATACGCAGTATTTT. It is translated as CASSETSGDTDTQYF.

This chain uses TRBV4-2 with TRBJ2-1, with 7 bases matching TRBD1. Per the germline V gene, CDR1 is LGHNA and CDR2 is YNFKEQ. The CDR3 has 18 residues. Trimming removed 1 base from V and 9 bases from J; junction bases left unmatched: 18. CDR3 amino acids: CASSQASGPGQRQSEQFF. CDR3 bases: TGTGCCAGCAGCCAAGCATCAGGACCGGGACAGCGACAAAGTGAGCAGTTCTTC.

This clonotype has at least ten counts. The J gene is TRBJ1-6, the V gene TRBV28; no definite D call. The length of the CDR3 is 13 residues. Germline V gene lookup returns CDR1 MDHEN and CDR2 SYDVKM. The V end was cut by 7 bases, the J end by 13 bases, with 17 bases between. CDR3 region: CASTVGSASPLHF. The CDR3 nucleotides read TGTGCCAGCACCGTTGGCAGCGCTTCGCCCCTCCACTTT. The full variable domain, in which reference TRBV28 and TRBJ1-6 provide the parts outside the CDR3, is DVKVTQSSRYLVKRTGEKVFLECVQDMDHENMFWYRQDPGLGLRLIYFSYDVKMKEKGDIPEGYSVSREKKERFSLILESASTNQTSMYLCASTVGSASPLHFGNGTRLTVT.

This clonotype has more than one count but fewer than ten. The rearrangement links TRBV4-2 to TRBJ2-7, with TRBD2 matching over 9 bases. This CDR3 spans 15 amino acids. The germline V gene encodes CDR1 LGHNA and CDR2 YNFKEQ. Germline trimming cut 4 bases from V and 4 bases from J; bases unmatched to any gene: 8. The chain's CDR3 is CASSRWGRGGYEQYF. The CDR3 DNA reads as TGTGCCAGCAGCCGATGGGGGCGGGGGGGTTACGAGCAGTACTTC.

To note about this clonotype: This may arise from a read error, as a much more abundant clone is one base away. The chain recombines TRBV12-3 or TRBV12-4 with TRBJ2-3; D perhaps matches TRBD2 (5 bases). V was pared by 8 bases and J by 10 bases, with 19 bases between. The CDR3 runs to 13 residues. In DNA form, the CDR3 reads TGTGCCAGCCGCTCTAGCCGGTGGGATGCGCAGTATTTT. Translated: CASRSSRWDAQYF.

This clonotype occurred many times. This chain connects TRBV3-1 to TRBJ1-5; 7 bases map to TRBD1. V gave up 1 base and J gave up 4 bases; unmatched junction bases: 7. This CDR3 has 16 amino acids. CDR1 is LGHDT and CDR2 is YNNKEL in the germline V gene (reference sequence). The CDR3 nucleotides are TGTGCCAGCAGCCAAGGGTGGAACAGGGGAAATCAGCCCCAGCATTTT. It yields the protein CASSQGWNRGNQPQHF.

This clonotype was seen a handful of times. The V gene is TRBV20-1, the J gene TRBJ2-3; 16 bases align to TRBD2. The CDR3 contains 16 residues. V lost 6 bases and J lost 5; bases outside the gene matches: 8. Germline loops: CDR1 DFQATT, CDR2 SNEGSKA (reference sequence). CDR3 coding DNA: TGCAGTGCGGGGACTAGCGGGGGGGTTGTCAGAGATACGCAGTATTTT. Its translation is CSAGTSGGVVRDTQYF.

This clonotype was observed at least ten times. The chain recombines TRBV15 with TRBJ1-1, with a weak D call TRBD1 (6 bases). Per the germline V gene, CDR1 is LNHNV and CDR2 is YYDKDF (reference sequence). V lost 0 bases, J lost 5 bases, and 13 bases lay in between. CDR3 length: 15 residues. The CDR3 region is CATSRDTGLRTEAFF. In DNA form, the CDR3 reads TGTGCCACCAGCAGAGATACAGGGTTGCGGACTGAAGCTTTCTTT.

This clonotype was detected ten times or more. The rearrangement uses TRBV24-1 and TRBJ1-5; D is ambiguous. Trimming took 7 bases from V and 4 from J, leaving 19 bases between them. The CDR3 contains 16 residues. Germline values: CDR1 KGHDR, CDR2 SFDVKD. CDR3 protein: CATSPTGMGSNQPQHF. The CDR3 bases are TGTGCCACCAGCCCTACGGGTATGGGCAGTAATCAGCCCCAGCATTTT.

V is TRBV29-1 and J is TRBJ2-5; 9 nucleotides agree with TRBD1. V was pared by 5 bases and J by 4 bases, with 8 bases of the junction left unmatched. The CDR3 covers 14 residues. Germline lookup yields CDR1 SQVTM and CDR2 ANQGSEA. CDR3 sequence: CSVLRTGVRETQYF. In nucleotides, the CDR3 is TGCAGCGTTCTTCGGACAGGGGTGAGAGAGACCCAGTACTTC.

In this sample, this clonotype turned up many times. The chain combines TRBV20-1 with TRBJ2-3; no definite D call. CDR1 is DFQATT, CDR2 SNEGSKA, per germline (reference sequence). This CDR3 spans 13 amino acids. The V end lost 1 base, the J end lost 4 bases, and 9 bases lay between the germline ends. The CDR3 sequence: CSARASGSDTQYF. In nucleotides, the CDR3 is TGCAGTGCTAGAGCTTCTGGATCAGATACGCAGTATTTT.

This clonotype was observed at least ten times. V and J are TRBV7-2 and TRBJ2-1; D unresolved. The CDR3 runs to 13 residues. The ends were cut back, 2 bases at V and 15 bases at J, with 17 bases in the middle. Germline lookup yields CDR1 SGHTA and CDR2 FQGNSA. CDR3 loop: CASSLNTAPWRFF. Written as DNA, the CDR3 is TGTGCCAGCAGCTTAAACACTGCACCCTGGCGGTTCTTC.

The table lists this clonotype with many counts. CDR3 amino acids: CSADYNEQFF. The DNA of the CDR3 is TGCAGTGCTGACTACAATGAGCAGTTCTTC. The chain links TRBV20-1 to TRBJ2-1; D unresolved. The CDR3 extends over 10 amino acids. Germline CDR1 reads DFQATT; CDR2 reads SNEGSKA (reference sequence). V lost 5 bases and J lost 3, with 2 bases in between.

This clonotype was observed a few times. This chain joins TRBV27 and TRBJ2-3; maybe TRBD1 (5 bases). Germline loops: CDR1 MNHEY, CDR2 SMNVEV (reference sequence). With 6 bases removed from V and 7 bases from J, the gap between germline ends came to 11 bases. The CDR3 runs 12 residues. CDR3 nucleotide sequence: TGTGCCAGCAGGCCCCAGGGAAATACGCAGTATTTT. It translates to CASRPQGNTQYF.

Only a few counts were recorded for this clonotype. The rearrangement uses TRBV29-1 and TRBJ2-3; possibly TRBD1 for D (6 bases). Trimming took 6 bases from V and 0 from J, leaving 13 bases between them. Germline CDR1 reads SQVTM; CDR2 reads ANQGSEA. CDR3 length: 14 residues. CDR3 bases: TGCAGCGTAGCGACAGGCCTTAGCACAGATACGCAGTATTTT. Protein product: CSVATGLSTDTQYF.

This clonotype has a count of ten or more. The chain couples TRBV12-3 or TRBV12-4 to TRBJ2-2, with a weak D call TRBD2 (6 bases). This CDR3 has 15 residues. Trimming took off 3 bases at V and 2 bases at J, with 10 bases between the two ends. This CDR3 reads CASSFRTTNTGELFF. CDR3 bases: TGTGCCAGCAGTTTCCGGACTACTAACACCGGGGAGCTGTTTTTT.

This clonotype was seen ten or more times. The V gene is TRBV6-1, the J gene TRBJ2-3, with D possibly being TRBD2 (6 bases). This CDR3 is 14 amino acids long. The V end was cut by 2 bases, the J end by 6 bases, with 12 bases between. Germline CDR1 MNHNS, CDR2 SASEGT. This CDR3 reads CASSEFGGEDTQYF. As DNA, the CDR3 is TGTGCCAGCAGTGAATTCGGAGGGGAGGATACGCAGTATTTT.

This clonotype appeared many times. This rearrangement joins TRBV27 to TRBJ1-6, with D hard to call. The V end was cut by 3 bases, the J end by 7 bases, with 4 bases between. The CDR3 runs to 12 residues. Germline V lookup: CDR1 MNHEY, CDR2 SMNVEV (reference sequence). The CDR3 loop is CASSFRNSPLHF. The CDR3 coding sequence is TGTGCCAGCAGTTTCCGCAATTCACCCCTCCACTTT.

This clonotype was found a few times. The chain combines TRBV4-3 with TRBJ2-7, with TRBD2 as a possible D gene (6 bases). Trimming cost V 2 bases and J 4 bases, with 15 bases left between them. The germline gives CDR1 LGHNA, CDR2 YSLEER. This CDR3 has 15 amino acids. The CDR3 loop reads CASSQTTRDGYEQYF. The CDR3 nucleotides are TGCGCCAGCAGCCAAACGACGCGGGATGGGTACGAGCAGTACTTC.

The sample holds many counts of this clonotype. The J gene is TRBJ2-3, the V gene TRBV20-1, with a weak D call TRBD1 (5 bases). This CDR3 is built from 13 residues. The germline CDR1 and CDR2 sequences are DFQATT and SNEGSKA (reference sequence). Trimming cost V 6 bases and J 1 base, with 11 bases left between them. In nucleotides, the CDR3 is TGCAGTGCCCCTGAAGGGGGCACAGATACGCAGTATTTT. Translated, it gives CSAPEGGTDTQYF.

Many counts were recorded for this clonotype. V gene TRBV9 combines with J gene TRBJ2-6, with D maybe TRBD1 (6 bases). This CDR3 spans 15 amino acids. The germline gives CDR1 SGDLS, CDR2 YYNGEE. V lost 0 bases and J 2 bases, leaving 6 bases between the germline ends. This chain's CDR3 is CASSVAGAGANVLTF. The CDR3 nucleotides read TGTGCCAGCAGCGTAGCAGGGGCTGGGGCCAACGTCCTGACTTTC. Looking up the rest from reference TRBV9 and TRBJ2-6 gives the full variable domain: DSGVTQTPKHLITATGQRVTLRCSPRSGDLSVYWYQQSLDQGLQFLIQYYNGEERAKGNILERFSAQQFPDLHSELNLSSLELGDSALYFCASSVAGAGANVLTFGAGSRLTVL.

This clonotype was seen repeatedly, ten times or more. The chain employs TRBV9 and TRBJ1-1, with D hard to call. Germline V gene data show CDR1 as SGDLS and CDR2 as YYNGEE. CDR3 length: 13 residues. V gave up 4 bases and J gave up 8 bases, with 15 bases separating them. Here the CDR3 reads CASSPRVGSEAFF. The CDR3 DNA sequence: TGTGCCAGCAGCCCACGAGTGGGGAGCGAAGCTTTCTTT.

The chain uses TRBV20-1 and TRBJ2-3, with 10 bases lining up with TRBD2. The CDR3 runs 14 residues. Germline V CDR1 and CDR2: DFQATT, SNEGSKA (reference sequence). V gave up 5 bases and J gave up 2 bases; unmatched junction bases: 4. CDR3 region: CSASSGGDTDTQYF. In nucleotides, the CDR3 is TGCAGTGCTTCAAGCGGGGGGGACACAGATACGCAGTATTTT.

DNA of the CDR3: TGTGCCAGCAGTGAGTCTAGCGGGGAGTGGTACGAGCAGTACTTC. This gives the protein CASSESSGEWYEQYF. This chain uses TRBV27 with TRBJ2-7; TRBD2 matches 9 bases. Germline V gene sequence: CDR1 MNHEY, CDR2 SMNVEV (reference sequence). Unmatched junction bases numbered 9, after V lost 5 bases and J lost 4 bases. The CDR3 spans 15 residues.

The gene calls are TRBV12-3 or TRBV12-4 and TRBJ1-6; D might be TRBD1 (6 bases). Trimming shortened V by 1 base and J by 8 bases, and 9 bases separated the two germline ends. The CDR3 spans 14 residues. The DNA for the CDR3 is TGTGCCAGCAGTTTAGACAGGGAGCATTCACCCCTCCACTTT. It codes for CASSLDREHSPLHF.

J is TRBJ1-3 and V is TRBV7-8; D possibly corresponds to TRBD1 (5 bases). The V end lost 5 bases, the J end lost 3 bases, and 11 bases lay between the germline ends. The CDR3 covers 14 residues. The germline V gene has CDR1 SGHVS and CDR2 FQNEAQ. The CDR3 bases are TGTGCCAGCAGCCGCGGGACCGATGGAAACACCATATATTTT. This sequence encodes CASSRGTDGNTIYF.

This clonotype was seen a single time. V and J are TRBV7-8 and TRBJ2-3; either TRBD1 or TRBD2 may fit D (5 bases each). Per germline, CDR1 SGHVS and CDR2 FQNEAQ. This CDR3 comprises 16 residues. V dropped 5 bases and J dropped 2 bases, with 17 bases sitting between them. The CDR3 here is CASSPRVGVNTDTQYF. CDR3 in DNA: TGTGCCAGCAGCCCCCGGGTGGGGGTGAACACAGATACGCAGTATTTT.

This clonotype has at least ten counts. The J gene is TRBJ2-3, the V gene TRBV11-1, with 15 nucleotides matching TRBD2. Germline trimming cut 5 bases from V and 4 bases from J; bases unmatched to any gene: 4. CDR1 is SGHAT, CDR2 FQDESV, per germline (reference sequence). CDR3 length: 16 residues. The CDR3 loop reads CASSPGLAGGSDTQYF. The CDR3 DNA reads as TGTGCCAGCAGCCCGGGACTAGCGGGGGGATCAGATACGCAGTATTTT. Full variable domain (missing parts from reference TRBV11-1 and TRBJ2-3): EAEVAQSPRYKITEKSQAVAFWCDPISGHATLYWYRQILGQGPELLVQFQDESVVDDSQLPKDRFSAERLKGVDSTLKIQPAELGDSAMYLCASSPGLAGGSDTQYFGPGTRLTVL.

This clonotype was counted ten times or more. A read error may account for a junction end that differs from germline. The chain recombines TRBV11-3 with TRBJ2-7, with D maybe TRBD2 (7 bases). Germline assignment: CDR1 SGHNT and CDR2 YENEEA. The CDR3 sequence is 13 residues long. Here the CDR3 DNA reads TGTGCCAACCCTGGGGGGGCGTCCTACGAGCAGTACTTT. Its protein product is CANPGGASYEQYF.